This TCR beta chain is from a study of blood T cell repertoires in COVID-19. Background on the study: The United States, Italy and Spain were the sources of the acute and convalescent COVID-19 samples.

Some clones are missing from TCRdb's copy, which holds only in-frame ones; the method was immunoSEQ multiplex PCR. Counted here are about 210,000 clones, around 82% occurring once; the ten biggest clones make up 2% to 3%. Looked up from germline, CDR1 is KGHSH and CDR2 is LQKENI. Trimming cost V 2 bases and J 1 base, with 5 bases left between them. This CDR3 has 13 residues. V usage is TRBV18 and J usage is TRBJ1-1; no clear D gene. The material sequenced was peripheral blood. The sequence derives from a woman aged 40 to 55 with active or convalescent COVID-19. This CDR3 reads CASSPTTNTEAFF. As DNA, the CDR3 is TGTGCCAGCTCACCAACTACGAACACTGAAGCTTTCTTT.